The T cell receptor (beta chain) described here comes from a study of T cells in Graves' hyperthyroidism and ophthalmopathy. After removal of 7 bases from V and 2 bases from J, the junction contained 5 bases not matched to a gene. The CDR3 runs 15 residues. From germline, CDR1 is MNHNS and CDR2 SASEGT. RNA transcripts gave rise to amplified TCR beta CDR3 regions. Researchers ran a first-round RT-PCR on the TCR CDR3 using the HTBI primer set. TCRdb fed the multiplex PCR reads into MiXCR, producing one record per CDR3 protein. The table has around 250,000 distinct CDR3 sequences, about a sixth seen once.

This chain joins TRBV6-1 and TRBJ2-3; 11 bases align to TRBD2. Input material: blood. This TCR came from a woman between 18 and 30 years old with Graves' ophthalmopathy. CDR3 sequence (DNA): TGTGCCAGCACCCCACTAGCGGGAGTCACAGATACGCAGTATTTT. It translates to CASTPLAGVTDTQYF.